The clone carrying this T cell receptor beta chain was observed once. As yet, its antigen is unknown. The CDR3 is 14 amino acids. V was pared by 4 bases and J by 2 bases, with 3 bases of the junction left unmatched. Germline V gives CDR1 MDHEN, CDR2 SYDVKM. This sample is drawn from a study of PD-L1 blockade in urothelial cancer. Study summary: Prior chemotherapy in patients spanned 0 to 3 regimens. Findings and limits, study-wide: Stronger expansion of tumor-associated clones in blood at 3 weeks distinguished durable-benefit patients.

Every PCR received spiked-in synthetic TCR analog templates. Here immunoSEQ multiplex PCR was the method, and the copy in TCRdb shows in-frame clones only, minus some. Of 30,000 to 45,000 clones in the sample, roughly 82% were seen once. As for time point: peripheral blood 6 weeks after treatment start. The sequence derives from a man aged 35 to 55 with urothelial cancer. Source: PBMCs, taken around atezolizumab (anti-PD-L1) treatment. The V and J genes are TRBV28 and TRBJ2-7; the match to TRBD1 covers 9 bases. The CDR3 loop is CASSWGDRAYEQYF. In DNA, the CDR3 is TGTGCCAGCAGTTGGGGGGACAGGGCCTACGAGCAGTACTTC.